The next 21 T cell receptor beta chains were all read from a single sample in a study of T cells in Graves' hyperthyroidism and ophthalmopathy. Amplification yielded TCR beta CDR3 regions, with RNA transcripts as the source. The study used the HTBI primer set for a first-round RT-PCR of the TCR CDR3. MiXCR was run by TCRdb on the multiplex PCR reads, yielding one entry per CDR3 protein. The sample contains roughly 350,000 distinct CDR3 sequences, roughly 15% of which appear only once. The sample taken for sequencing was blood. All receptors come from a woman aged 25 to 39 with Graves' ophthalmopathy.

This clonotype has a count of ten or more. This chain links TRBV30 with TRBJ2-1, with D perhaps being TRBD1 or TRBD2 (5 bases each). Trimming took off 2 bases at V and 9 bases at J, with 11 bases between the two ends. The CDR3 loop spans 12 amino acids. Germline CDR1 and CDR2: GTSNPN and SVGIG (reference sequence). The CDR3 DNA sequence: TGTGCCTGGAGTTTAGCAGGGACTGAGCAGTTCTTC. Translating it yields CAWSLAGTEQFF.

The chain recombines TRBV28 with TRBJ2-5; D may be TRBD2 (7 bases). Germline CDR1 is MDHEN and CDR2 is SYDVKM. Deletions cut 5 bases from V and 2 bases from J, with 15 bases between. The CDR3 sequence is 15 residues long. Here the CDR3 DNA reads TGTGCCAGCAGTCCATATCGGGGGGCGCAAGAGACCCAGTACTTC. Translated: CASSPYRGAQETQYF.

The chain has TRBV19 and TRBJ2-1; 10 bases map to TRBD2. This CDR3 contains 15 residues. J lost 1 base, V lost 8 bases, and 5 bases had no gene match. CDR1 is LNHDA and CDR2 is SQIVND in the germline V gene (reference sequence). The CDR3 loop is CASRKRGGSYNEQFF. CDR3 DNA: TGTGCCAGTCGGAAGCGGGGGGGTTCCTACAATGAGCAGTTCTTC.

The gene calls are TRBV6-5 and TRBJ1-5, with D unresolved. The CDR3 totals 13 residues. CDR1 is MNHEY, CDR2 SVGAGI, per germline. V was trimmed by 0 bases and J by 4 bases, leaving 4 bases between them. The chain's CDR3 is CASSYSPNQPQHF. The CDR3 DNA is TGTGCCAGCAGTTACTCACCGAATCAGCCCCAGCATTTT.

As regards this clonotype: This may arise from a read error, as a much more abundant clone is one base away. The gene calls are TRBV4-2 and TRBJ2-5, with 8 bases matching TRBD1. Germline V gene sequence: CDR1 LGHNA, CDR2 YNFKEQ. The junction had 6 bases not matched to a gene; V was cut back by 2 bases and J by 4 bases. This CDR3 has 15 amino acids. The CDR3 bases are TGTGCCAGCAGCCAAAGCAGGGGGCTACGAGAGACCCAGTACTTC. This translates into CASSQSRGLRETQYF.

This clonotype was counted between two and nine times. A read error may be the cause here, since a much bigger clone is one base away. The V and J genes are TRBV12-3 or TRBV12-4 and TRBJ2-3, with D tentatively TRBD2 (5 bases). V lost 7 bases to trimming and J lost 1 base, with 27 bases between them. The CDR3 extends over 19 amino acids. The CDR3 region is CASNTPQSGNIVGTDTQYF. Written as DNA, the CDR3 is TGTGCCAGCAACACTCCCCAGTCGGGGAATATCGTGGGCACAGATACGCAGTATTTT.

This clonotype has a count of ten or more. The V and J genes are TRBV10-1 and TRBJ2-7, with 7 bases lining up with TRBD1. Germline trimming cut 11 bases from V and 2 bases from J; bases unmatched to any gene: 6. Germline V gene lookup returns CDR1 WNHNN and CDR2 SYGVQD (reference sequence). This CDR3 comprises 12 residues. DNA of the CDR3: TGCGCCTTCGAGACAGGGCCCTACGAGCAGTACTTC. This translates into CAFETGPYEQYF.

Ten or more counts support this clonotype. The chain combines TRBV12-3 or TRBV12-4 with TRBJ2-1; 7 bases match TRBD1. CDR3 length: 12 amino acids. J gave up 7 bases and V 7 bases, and 4 bases lay outside the gene matches. The CDR3 coding sequence is TGTGCCAGCAATAGACAGGGAAATGAGCAGTTCTTC. As protein: CASNRQGNEQFF.

This clonotype was seen repeatedly, ten times or more. V and J are TRBV12-3 or TRBV12-4 and TRBJ2-7; 9 nucleotides line up with TRBD1. Trimming cost V 3 bases and J 2 bases; bases outside gene matches: 5. The CDR3 has 15 amino acids. This chain's CDR3 is CASSFSWTGAYEQYF. The CDR3 nucleotides read TGTGCCAGCAGTTTTTCCTGGACAGGGGCCTACGAGCAGTACTTC.

This clonotype was picked up many times. The gene calls are TRBV24-1 and TRBJ1-2; TRBD1 aligns across 7 bases. Germline values: CDR1 KGHDR, CDR2 SFDVKD. This CDR3 is built from 17 residues. Losses at the gene ends were 4 bases for V and 2 bases for J; bases not matched to a gene: 12. The CDR3 here is CATSESTPGQRNYGYTF. The CDR3 nucleotides read TGTGCCACCAGTGAATCCACCCCGGGACAGCGCAACTATGGCTACACCTTC.

J is TRBJ1-2 and V is TRBV19; tentative D call: TRBD1 (6 bases). Looked up from germline, CDR1 is LNHDA and CDR2 is SQIVND (reference sequence). Trimming took 7 bases from V and 2 from J, leaving 17 bases between them. CDR3 length equals 15 residues. The CDR3 nucleotides read TGTGCCAGTACCATACAAGGAGGACAGAACTATGGCTACACCTTC. It encodes CASTIQGGQNYGYTF.

This chain links TRBV27 with TRBJ2-1; TRBD1 is a possible D gene (6 bases). From germline, CDR1 is MNHEY and CDR2 SMNVEV (reference sequence). The CDR3 is 13 amino acids. V lost 3 bases and J lost 5, with 8 bases in between. This CDR3 reads CASSFRQDNEQFF. DNA of the CDR3: TGTGCCAGCAGTTTCAGACAGGACAATGAGCAGTTCTTC.

About this clonotype: A much larger clone differs from this one at a single base, so this may be a read error. Since the CDR3 does not end with the conserved phenylalanine or tryptophan, this likely comes from a read error. This chain joins TRBV5-1 and TRBJ1-1; D is unresolved. Germline V gene lookup returns CDR1 SGHRS and CDR2 YFSETQ. V lost 4 bases, J lost 2 bases, and 12 bases lay in between. There are 14 residues in the CDR3. CDR3 DNA: TGCGCCAGCAGCCCGGACGGCCTCAACACTGAAGCTTTCCTT. This translates into CASSPDGLNTEAFL.

This clonotype was detected ten times or more. V usage is TRBV4-1 and J usage is TRBJ1-3; TRBD1 might be the D (5 bases). Germline CDR1 MGHRA, CDR2 YSYEKL. The CDR3 loop spans 17 amino acids. Trimming took off 0 bases at V and 0 bases at J, with 12 bases between the two ends. The CDR3 spells CASSQDRGGISGNTIYF. DNA of the CDR3: TGCGCCAGCAGCCAAGACCGCGGGGGGATCTCTGGAAACACCATATATTTT.

This clonotype was observed at least ten times. The genes are TRBV5-6 and TRBJ1-1, with 7 bases aligning to TRBD1. Germline V gene data show CDR1 as SGHDT and CDR2 as YYEEEE. Trimming cost V 6 bases and J 3 bases; bases outside gene matches: 8. There are 14 residues in the CDR3. The CDR3 reads CASILTGSDTEAFF. In nucleotides, the CDR3 is TGTGCCAGCATCCTGACAGGGTCGGACACTGAAGCTTTCTTT.

Many counts were recorded for this clonotype. This rearrangement joins TRBV20-1 to TRBJ2-5; 7 positions agree with TRBD2. The V gene end was trimmed by 5 bases and the J gene end by 5 bases; junction bases not matched to a gene: 5. The CDR3 length is 12 residues. CDR1 is DFQATT, CDR2 SNEGSKA, per germline (reference sequence). As DNA, the CDR3 is TGCAGTGCTCGGGGGGACTCCGAGACCCAGTACTTC. Translation gives CSARGDSETQYF.

V is TRBV19 and J is TRBJ1-2; D possibly corresponds to TRBD1 (5 bases). The V and J ends lost 3 bases and 4 bases respectively, with 12 bases between them. Germline CDR1 reads LNHDA; CDR2 reads SQIVND (reference sequence). The CDR3 totals 14 residues. The CDR3 sequence: CASSISEDSYGYTF. The CDR3 DNA follows: TGTGCCAGTAGTATCTCAGAAGACAGCTATGGCTACACCTTC. The variable domain in full, with the rest retrieved from reference TRBV19 and TRBJ1-2, is DGGITQSPKYLFRKEGQNVTLSCEQNLNHDAMYWYRQDPGQGLRLIYYSQIVNDFQKGDIAEGYSVSREKKESFPLTVTSAQKNPTAFYLCASSISEDSYGYTFGSGTRLTVV.

This clonotype has ten or more counts. CDR3 sequence: CASSLLAGGIETQYF. Written as DNA, the CDR3 is TGTGCCAGCAGCTTATTAGCGGGGGGGATAGAGACCCAGTACTTC. This chain connects TRBV7-3 to TRBJ2-5; 11 nucleotides align to TRBD2. J was trimmed by 4 bases and V by 2 bases; bases with no gene match: 3. The CDR3 contains 15 residues. The germline CDR1 and CDR2 sequences are SGHTA and FQGTGA.

V is TRBV20-1 and J is TRBJ1-4, with 7 bases matching TRBD1. Germline values: CDR1 DFQATT, CDR2 SNEGSKA (reference sequence). Germline trimming cut 7 bases from V and 0 bases from J; bases unmatched to any gene: 11. The CDR3 consists of 16 residues. The CDR3 is CSGEDRKAATNEKLFF. As DNA, the CDR3 is TGCAGTGGGGAGGACAGGAAAGCTGCAACTAATGAAAAACTGTTTTTT.

This chain connects TRBV29-1 to TRBJ1-2; D call uncertain. V was clipped by 0 bases and J by 7 bases, with 6 bases between them. Germline CDR1 and CDR2: SQVTM and ANQGSEA. The CDR3 consists of 11 residues. The CDR3 DNA is TGCAGCGTTGAAGACAGGCGTGGCTACACCTTC. Protein product: CSVEDRRGYTF.

This clonotype was counted at least ten times. CDR3 loop: CATSRARAGGGTEAFF. The CDR3, as DNA: TGTGCCACCAGCAGAGCCAGGGCTGGTGGCGGCACTGAAGCTTTCTTT. The chain couples TRBV15 to TRBJ1-1, with TRBD1 as a possible D gene (5 bases). The V gene's germline CDR1 is LNHNV and CDR2 YYDKDF (reference sequence). The CDR3 consists of 16 residues. V dropped 1 base and J dropped 4 bases, with 16 bases sitting between them.